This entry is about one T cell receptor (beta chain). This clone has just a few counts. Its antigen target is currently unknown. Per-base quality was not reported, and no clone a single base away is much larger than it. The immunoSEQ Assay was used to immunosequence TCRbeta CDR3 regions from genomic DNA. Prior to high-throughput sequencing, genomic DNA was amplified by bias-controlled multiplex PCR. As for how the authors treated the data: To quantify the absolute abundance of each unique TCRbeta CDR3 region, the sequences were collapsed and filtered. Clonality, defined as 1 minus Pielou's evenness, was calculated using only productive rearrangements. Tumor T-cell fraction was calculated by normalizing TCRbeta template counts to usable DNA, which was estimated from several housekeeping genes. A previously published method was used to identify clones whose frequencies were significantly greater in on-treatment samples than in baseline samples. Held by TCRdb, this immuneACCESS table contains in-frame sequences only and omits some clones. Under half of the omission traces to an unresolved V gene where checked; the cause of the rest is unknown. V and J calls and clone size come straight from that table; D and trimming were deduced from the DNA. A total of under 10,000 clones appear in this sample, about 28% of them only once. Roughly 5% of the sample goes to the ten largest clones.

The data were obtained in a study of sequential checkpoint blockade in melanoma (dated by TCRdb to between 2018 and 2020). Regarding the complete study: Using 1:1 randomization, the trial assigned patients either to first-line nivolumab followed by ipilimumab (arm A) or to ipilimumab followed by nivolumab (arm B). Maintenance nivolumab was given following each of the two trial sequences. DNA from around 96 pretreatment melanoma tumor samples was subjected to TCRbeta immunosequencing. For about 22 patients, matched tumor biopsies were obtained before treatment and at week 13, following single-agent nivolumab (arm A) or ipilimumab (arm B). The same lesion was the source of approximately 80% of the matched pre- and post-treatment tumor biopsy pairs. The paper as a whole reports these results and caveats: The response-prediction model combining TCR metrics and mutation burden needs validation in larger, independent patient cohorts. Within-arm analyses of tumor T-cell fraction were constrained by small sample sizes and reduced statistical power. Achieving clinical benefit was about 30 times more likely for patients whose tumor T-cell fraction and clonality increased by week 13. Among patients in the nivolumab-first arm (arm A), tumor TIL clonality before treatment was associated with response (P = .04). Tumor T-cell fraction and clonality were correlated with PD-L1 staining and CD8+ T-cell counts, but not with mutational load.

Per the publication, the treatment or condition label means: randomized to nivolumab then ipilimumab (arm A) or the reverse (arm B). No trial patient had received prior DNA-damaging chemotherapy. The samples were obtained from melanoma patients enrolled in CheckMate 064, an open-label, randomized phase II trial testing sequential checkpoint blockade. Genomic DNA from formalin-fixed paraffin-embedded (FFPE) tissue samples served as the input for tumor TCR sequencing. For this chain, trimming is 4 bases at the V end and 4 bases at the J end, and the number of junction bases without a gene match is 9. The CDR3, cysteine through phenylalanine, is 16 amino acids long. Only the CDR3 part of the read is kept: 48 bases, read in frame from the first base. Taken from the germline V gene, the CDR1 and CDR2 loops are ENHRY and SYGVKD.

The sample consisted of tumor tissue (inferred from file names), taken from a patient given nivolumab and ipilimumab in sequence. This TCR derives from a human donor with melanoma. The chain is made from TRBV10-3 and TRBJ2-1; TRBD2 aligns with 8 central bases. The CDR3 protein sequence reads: CAISVVAGIPYNEQFF. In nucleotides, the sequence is TGTGCCATCAGTGTCGTAGCGGGGATTCCTTACAATGAGCAGTTCTTC.